This passage covers 26 T cell receptor beta chains from one sample sequenced in a study of prognosis after radiotherapy for stage I lung cancer. Amplification of the TCR beta CDR3 (from genomic DNA) was done by two-round multiplex PCR. First-round PCR employed TRBV- and TRBJ-specific primers for each gene. MiXCR, run by TCRdb on the multiplex PCR reads, gives a single entry per CDR3 protein. The sample yields about 24,000 distinct CDR3 sequences, approximately 39% seen once. The sequencing here drew on PBMCs, taken before or after stereotactic body radiation therapy (not recorded which). The receptors were sampled from a donor over 45 with non-small cell lung cancer.

The count of this clonotype is one. A far larger clone lies a single base away; this is likely a read error. The V and J genes are TRBV6-2 or TRBV6-3 and TRBJ2-4; D remains unclear. Germline CDR1 MNHEY, CDR2 SVGEGT. Trimming removed 6 bases from V and 0 bases from J, with 15 bases in between. CDR3 length: 16 residues. Here the CDR3 reads CASSVPSLLAKNIQYF. The CDR3 DNA is TGTGCCAGCAGCGTCCCTAGTCTCTTAGCCAAAAACATTCAGTACTTC.

This clonotype was found once. With a much larger clone just one base away, this may be a read error. This chain links TRBV5-4 with TRBJ2-3; D uncertain. Germline lookup yields CDR1 SGHNT and CDR2 YYREEE (reference sequence). This CDR3 comprises 12 residues. The CDR3 coding sequence is TGTGCCAGCAGCTCCGACACAGATAAGCAGTATTTT. The encoded protein is CASSSDTDKQYF. Full variable domain (outside the CDR3, taken from reference TRBV5-4 and TRBJ2-3): ETGVTQSPTHLIKTRGQQVTLRCSSQSGHNTVSWYQQALGQGPQFIFQYYREEENGRGNFPPRFSGLQFPNYSSELNVNALELDDSALYLCASSSDTDKQYFGPGTRLTVL.

This clonotype was counted at least ten times. The rearrangement links TRBV9 to TRBJ2-7, with TRBD2 as a possible D gene (6 bases). V was clipped by 0 bases and J by 5 bases, with 12 bases between them. Germline CDR1 SGDLS, CDR2 YYNGEE. The CDR3 runs 14 residues. In DNA, the CDR3 is TGTGCCAGCAGCGTAGGACTAGAGAACCACGAGCAGTACTTC. This gives the protein CASSVGLENHEQYF.

J is TRBJ1-2 and V is TRBV20-1, with 7 positions matching TRBD1. Germline CDR1 is DFQATT and CDR2 is SNEGSKA (reference sequence). This CDR3 contains 12 residues. J gave up 6 bases and V 3 bases, and 4 bases lay outside the gene matches. The CDR3: CSASLRGNGYTF. CDR3 coding DNA: TGCAGTGCTAGTCTCAGGGGGAATGGCTACACCTTC.

This clonotype has a count of ten or more. The J gene is TRBJ2-3, the V gene TRBV28; weak D call: TRBD2 (6 bases). Trimming removed 5 bases from V and 7 bases from J, with 13 bases in between. This CDR3 contains 13 residues. Germline V CDR1 and CDR2: MDHEN, SYDVKM. The CDR3 nucleotides read TGTGCCAGCAGTCCGACTAGTACCAATACGCAGTATTTT. This codes for CASSPTSTNTQYF. Variable domain in full (rest from reference TRBV28 and TRBJ2-3): DVKVTQSSRYLVKRTGEKVFLECVQDMDHENMFWYRQDPGLGLRLIYFSYDVKMKEKGDIPEGYSVSREKKERFSLILESASTNQTSMYLCASSPTSTNTQYFGPGTRLTVL.

The V gene is TRBV5-6, the J gene TRBJ2-1, with D perhaps TRBD1 or TRBD2 (5 bases each). This CDR3 spans 15 amino acids. Germline CDR1 reads SGHDT; CDR2 reads YYEEEE. V lost 3 bases, J lost 0 bases, and 10 bases lay in between. The CDR3 sequence: CASSSRGPSYNEQFF. CDR3 nucleotides: TGTGCCAGCAGCTCTCGGGGCCCCTCCTACAATGAGCAGTTCTTC.

As regards this clonotype: Mismatch with germline at one junction end may stem from a read error. This chain links TRBV2 with TRBJ2-7; possibly TRBD2 for D (6 bases). This CDR3 is 13 amino acids long. The germline V gene has CDR1 SNHLY and CDR2 FYNNEI. This CDR3 is CVSIGPGGLEQYF. The CDR3 DNA reads as TGTGTCAGCATTGGCCCCGGGGGACTGGAGCAGTACTTC.

This clonotype has ten or more counts. V usage is TRBV9 and J usage is TRBJ2-1, with a tentative D call TRBD2 (6 bases). The length of the CDR3 is 16 residues. Germline V lookup: CDR1 SGDLS, CDR2 YYNGEE. Trimming cost V 2 bases and J 2 bases, with 14 bases left between them. This chain's CDR3 is CASSVENSGTYNEQFF. The CDR3 nucleotides read TGTGCCAGCAGCGTCGAGAATAGCGGAACCTACAATGAGCAGTTCTTC.

The chain carries TRBV24-1 and TRBJ1-1; D call uncertain. V shed 7 bases and J shed 0 bases, with 14 bases lying between them. CDR1 KGHDR and CDR2 SFDVKD come from the germline V gene. The CDR3 loop spans 15 amino acids. The CDR3 reads CATRGRGGLNTEAFF. As DNA, the CDR3 is TGTGCCACCAGGGGTCGGGGAGGATTGAACACTGAAGCTTTCTTT.

The table lists this clonotype with many counts. The chain employs TRBV27 and TRBJ1-5; TRBD1 matches 7 bases. The CDR3 is 14 residues long. J lost 6 bases, V lost 5 bases, and 7 bases had no gene match. CDR1 and CDR2 from the germline V gene are MNHEY and SMNVEV (reference sequence). As DNA, the CDR3 is TGTGCCAGCAGTCAAGGGGACAGTCTTCAGCCCCAGCATTTT. It yields the protein CASSQGDSLQPQHF.

Ten or more counts support this clonotype. The genes are TRBV24-1 and TRBJ2-1, with TRBD1 matching 8 bases. The CDR3 loop spans 16 amino acids. Per the germline V gene, CDR1 is KGHDR and CDR2 is SFDVKD. V trimming: 6 bases; J trimming: 9 bases; junction bases outside the gene matches: 15. CDR3 DNA sequence: TGTGCCACCAGTCGCCCAGGGGGCGAGGCGGCTAGTGAGCAGTTCTTC. It is translated as CATSRPGGEAASEQFF.

The chain links TRBV12-3 or TRBV12-4 to TRBJ2-1; the match to TRBD2 covers 7 bases. The CDR3 runs 15 residues. The trim removed 5 bases at V and 2 bases at J, leaving 6 bases unmatched. The CDR3 sequence: CASSEAGRPYNEQFF. The CDR3 DNA follows: TGTGCCAGCAGTGAAGCGGGACGCCCCTACAATGAGCAGTTCTTC.

On this clonotype: Germline and junction disagree at one end, which may indicate a read error. V and J are TRBV5-1 and TRBJ2-7; D might be TRBD2 (6 bases). There are 14 residues in the CDR3. In germline, CDR1 is SGHRS, CDR2 YFSETQ. CDR3 region: CTSSFSGAAYEQYF. In DNA form, the CDR3 reads TGCACCAGCAGCTTCTCGGGAGCCGCATACGAGCAGTACTTC.

A remark on this clonotype: With only one base between it and a far larger clone, this is likely a read error. V is TRBV6-4 and J is TRBJ1-6; D gene ambiguous. Germline V gives CDR1 MRHNA, CDR2 SNTAGT. The CDR3 covers 15 residues. V was trimmed by 2 bases and J by 6 bases, leaving 11 bases between them. CDR3 loop: CASSDHGWGNSPLHF. Written as DNA, the CDR3 is TGTGCCAGCAGTGACCATGGATGGGGTAATTCACCCCTCCACTTT.

This clonotype is deemed medium-sized (0.01 to 0.1%). The chain has TRBV5-1 and TRBJ2-7; 7 bases line up with TRBD1. The CDR3 spans 14 residues. V was pared by 0 bases and J by 3 bases, with 3 bases of the junction left unmatched. CDR1 is SGHRS, CDR2 YFSETQ, per germline. The DNA of the CDR3 is TGCGCCAGCAGCTTGGTCCCAGGGGGCTACGAGCAGTACTTC. Its translation is CASSLVPGGYEQYF.

As for this clonotype: A junction boundary mismatches the germline segment, possibly from a read error. The V and J genes are TRBV7-2 and TRBJ2-6, with D maybe TRBD2 (5 bases). CDR1 is SGHTA, CDR2 FQGNSA, per germline. The CDR3 is 19 residues long. CDR3 protein: CASSLAGVISLSVANVLTF. CDR3 in DNA: TGTGCCAGCAGCTTAGCCGGGGTTATCTCCCTCTCTGTGGCCAACGTCCTGACTTTC.

This chain links TRBV6-2 or TRBV6-3 with TRBJ1-3, with no clear D. CDR3 size: 18 residues. V was cut by 2 bases and J by 0 bases, with 17 bases left in between. The germline V gene has CDR1 MNHEY and CDR2 SVGEGT. CDR3 protein: CASSYSAGQTSSGNTIYF. CDR3 sequence (DNA): TGTGCCAGCAGTTACAGCGCAGGCCAAACGAGCTCTGGAAACACCATATATTTT.

Ten or more counts support this clonotype. The chain carries TRBV20-1 and TRBJ1-3, with TRBD1 matching over 10 bases. The CDR3 spans 14 residues. CDR1 is DFQATT, CDR2 SNEGSKA, per germline (reference sequence). Unmatched junction bases numbered 2, after V lost 6 bases and J lost 0 bases. CDR3 in DNA: TGCAGTGCACGGACAGGGGGCTCTGGAAACACCATATATTTT. Translated, it gives CSARTGGSGNTIYF.

This clonotype qualifies as medium-sized. The chain links TRBV5-1 to TRBJ2-3; 7 nucleotides align to TRBD2. The V segment lost 0 bases and the J segment 0 bases; nucleotides outside the gene matches: 1. The CDR3 is made up of 15 amino acids. CDR1 SGHRS and CDR2 YFSETQ come from the germline V gene. The DNA for the CDR3 is TGCGCCAGCAGCTTGGGGACTAGAAGCACAGATACGCAGTATTTT. As protein: CASSLGTRSTDTQYF. Looking up the rest from reference TRBV5-1 and TRBJ2-3 gives the full variable domain: KAGVTQTPRYLIKTRGQQVTLSCSPISGHRSVSWYQQTPGQGLQFLFEYFSETQRNKGNFPGRFSGRQFSNSRSEMNVSTLELGDSALYLCASSLGTRSTDTQYFGPGTRLTVL.

This clonotype occurred many times. The chain is built from TRBV24-1 and TRBJ1-2; tentative D call: TRBD1 (6 bases). V was cut by 3 bases and J by 2 bases, with 9 bases left in between. The CDR3 covers 14 residues. From germline, CDR1 is KGHDR and CDR2 SFDVKD. DNA for the CDR3: TGTGCCACCAGTGATCTGACAGGAAACTATGGCTACACCTTC. This gives the protein CATSDLTGNYGYTF.

In this sample, this clonotype turned up many times. The chain has TRBV4-1 and TRBJ2-5; unclear D gene. Per germline, CDR1 MGHRA and CDR2 YSYEKL. V dropped 1 base and J dropped 4 bases, with 10 bases sitting between them. The CDR3 consists of 14 residues. The chain's CDR3 is CASSQGIQRETQYF. As DNA, the CDR3 is TGCGCCAGCAGCCAAGGAATCCAAAGAGAGACCCAGTACTTC.

The chain links TRBV20-1 to TRBJ2-3; D might be TRBD2 (6 bases). Trimming stripped 3 bases from V and 7 bases from J, with 11 bases between. The V gene's germline CDR1 is DFQATT and CDR2 SNEGSKA (reference sequence). The CDR3 spans 12 residues. The CDR3 protein is CSASGSAYTQYF. CDR3 bases: TGCAGTGCTAGCGGGAGTGCATATACGCAGTATTTT.

The rearrangement links TRBV6-2 or TRBV6-3 to TRBJ1-3; D ambiguous. From germline, CDR1 is MNHEY and CDR2 SVGEGT. Between the trimmed V and J ends, which lost 5 bases and 6 bases, there was a span of 14 bases. The CDR3 sequence is 14 residues long. The CDR3 nucleotides read TGTGCCAGCAGTCGAACCGCCGTAACAAACACCATATATTTT. Amino acid sequence: CASSRTAVTNTIYF.

This clonotype was counted ten times or more. V usage is TRBV3-1 and J usage is TRBJ1-1, with a possible D match to TRBD1 (5 bases). This CDR3 comprises 16 residues. Trimming pared 1 base from V and 5 bases from J, leaving 17 bases between. CDR1 LGHDT and CDR2 YNNKEL come from the germline V gene (reference sequence). Written as DNA, the CDR3 is TGTGCCAGCAGCCAAGGTTCCCGGCAGGGATATACTGAAGCTTTCTTT. This codes for CASSQGSRQGYTEAFF. The full variable domain, with the rest looked up from reference TRBV3-1 and TRBJ1-1, is DTAVSQTPKYLVTQMGNDKSIKCEQNLGHDTMYWYKQDSKKFLKIMFSYNNKELIINETVPNRFSPKSPDKAHLNLHINSLELGDSAVYFCASSQGSRQGYTEAFFGQGTRLTVV.

Ten or more counts support this clonotype. The gene calls are TRBV20-1 and TRBJ2-7; weak D call: TRBD2 (7 bases). V lost 3 bases to trimming and J lost 6 bases, with 15 bases between them. The CDR3 spans 13 residues. Germline assignment: CDR1 DFQATT and CDR2 SNEGSKA (reference sequence). CDR3 loop: CSARGAREFEQYF. DNA for the CDR3: TGCAGTGCTAGGGGGGCGCGGGAGTTCGAGCAGTACTTC.

At least ten counts were recorded for this clonotype. The genes are TRBV24-1 and TRBJ2-3, with 8 bases identical to TRBD1. V was clipped by 0 bases and J by 9 bases; unmatched bases: 4. The CDR3 consists of 14 residues. CDR1 is KGHDR and CDR2 is SFDVKD in the germline V gene. CDR3 DNA: TGTGCCACCAGTGATTTGAGGACAGGGCAAACGCAGTATTTT. Its translation is CATSDLRTGQTQYF.